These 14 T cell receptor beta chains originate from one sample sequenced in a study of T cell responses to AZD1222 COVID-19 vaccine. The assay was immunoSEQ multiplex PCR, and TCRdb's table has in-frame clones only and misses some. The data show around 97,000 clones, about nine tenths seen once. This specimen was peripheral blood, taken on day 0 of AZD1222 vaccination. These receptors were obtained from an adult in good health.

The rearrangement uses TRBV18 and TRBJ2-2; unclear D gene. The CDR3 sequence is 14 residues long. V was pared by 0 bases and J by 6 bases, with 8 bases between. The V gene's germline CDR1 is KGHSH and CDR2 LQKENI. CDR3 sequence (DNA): TGTGCCAGCTCACCACCGAGTGGAGCCGGGGAGCTGTTTTTT. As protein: CASSPPSGAGELFF.

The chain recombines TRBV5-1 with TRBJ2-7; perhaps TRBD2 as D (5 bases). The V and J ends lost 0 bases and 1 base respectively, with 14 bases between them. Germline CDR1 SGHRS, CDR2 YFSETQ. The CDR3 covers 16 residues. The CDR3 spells CASSLGGILVSYEQYF. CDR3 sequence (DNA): TGCGCCAGCAGCTTGGGAGGCATACTAGTTTCCTACGAGCAGTACTTC.

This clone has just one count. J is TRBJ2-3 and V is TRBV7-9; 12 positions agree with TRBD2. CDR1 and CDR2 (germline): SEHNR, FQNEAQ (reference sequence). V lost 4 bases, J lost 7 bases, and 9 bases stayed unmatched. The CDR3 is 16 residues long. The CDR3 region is CASSSGGGLAGYTQYF. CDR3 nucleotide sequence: TGTGCCAGCAGCTCCGGCGGGGGACTAGCGGGTTATACGCAGTATTTT.

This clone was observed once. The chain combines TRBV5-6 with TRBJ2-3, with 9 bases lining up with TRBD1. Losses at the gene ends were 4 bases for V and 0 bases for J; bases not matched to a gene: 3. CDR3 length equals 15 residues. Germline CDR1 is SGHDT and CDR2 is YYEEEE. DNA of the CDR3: TGTGCCAGCAGCGGACAGGGGATAAGCACAGATACGCAGTATTTT. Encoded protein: CASSGQGISTDTQYF.

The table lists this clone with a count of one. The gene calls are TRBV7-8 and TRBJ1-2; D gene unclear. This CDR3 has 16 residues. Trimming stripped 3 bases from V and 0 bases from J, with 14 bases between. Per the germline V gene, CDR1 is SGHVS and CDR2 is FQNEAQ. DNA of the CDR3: TGTGCCAGCAGCTTTCTGTCCATCGGCTCTAACTATGGCTACACCTTC. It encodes CASSFLSIGSNYGYTF.

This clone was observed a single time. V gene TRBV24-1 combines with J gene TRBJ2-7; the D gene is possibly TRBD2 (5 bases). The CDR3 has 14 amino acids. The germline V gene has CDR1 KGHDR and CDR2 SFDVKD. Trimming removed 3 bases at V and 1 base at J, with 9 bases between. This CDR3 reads CATSDPGYSYEQYF. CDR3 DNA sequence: TGTGCCACCAGTGATCCGGGGTATTCCTACGAGCAGTACTTC.

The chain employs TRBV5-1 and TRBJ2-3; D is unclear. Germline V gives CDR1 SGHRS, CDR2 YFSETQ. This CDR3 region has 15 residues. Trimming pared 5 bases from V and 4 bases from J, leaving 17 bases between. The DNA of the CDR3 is TGCGCCAGCAGTTTTACCGTGTTGACGGCAGATACGCAGTATTTT. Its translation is CASSFTVLTADTQYF.

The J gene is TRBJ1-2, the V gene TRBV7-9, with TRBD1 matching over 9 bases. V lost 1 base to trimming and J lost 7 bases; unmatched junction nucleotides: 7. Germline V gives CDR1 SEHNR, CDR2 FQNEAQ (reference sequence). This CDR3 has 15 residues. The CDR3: CASSLGGTGYSGYTF. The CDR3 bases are TGTGCCAGCAGCTTAGGGGGGACAGGGTATTCTGGCTACACCTTC. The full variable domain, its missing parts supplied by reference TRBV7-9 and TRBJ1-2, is DTGVSQNPRHKITKRGQNVTFRCDPISEHNRLYWYRQTLGQGPEFLTYFQNEAQLEKSRLLSDRFSAERPKGSFSTLEIQRTEQGDSAMYLCASSLGGTGYSGYTFGSGTRLTVV.

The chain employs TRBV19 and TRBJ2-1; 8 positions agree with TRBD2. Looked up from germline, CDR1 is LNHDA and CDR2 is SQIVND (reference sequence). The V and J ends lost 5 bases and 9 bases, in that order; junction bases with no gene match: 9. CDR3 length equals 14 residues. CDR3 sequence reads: CASSGGTRSIEQFF. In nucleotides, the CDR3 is TGTGCCAGTAGTGGGGGGACTAGGTCCATTGAGCAGTTCTTC.

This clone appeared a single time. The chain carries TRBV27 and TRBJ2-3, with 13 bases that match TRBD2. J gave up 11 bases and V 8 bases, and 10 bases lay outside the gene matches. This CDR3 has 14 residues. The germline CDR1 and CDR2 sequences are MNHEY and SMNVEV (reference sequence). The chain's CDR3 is CASYGTSGIGEQYF. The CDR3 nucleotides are TGTGCCAGCTATGGGACTAGCGGGATAGGAGAGCAGTATTTT.

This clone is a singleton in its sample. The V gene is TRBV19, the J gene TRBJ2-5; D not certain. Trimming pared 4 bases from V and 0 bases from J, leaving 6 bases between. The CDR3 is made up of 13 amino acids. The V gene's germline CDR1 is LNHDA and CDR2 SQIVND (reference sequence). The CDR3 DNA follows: TGTGCCAGTAGTAGCGTGTACCAAGAGACCCAGTACTTC. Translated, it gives CASSSVYQETQYF.

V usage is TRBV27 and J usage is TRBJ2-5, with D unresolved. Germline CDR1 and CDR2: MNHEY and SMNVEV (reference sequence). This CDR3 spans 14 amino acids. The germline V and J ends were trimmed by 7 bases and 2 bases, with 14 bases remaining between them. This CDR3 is CASNPGGDQETQYF. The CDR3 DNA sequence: TGTGCCAGCAATCCAGGCGGAGATCAAGAGACCCAGTACTTC.

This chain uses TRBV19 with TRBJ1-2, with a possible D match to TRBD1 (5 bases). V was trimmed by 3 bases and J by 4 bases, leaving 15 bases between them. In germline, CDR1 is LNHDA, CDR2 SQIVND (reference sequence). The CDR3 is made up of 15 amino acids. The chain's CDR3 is CASSMGQAGGYGYTF. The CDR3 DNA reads TGTGCCAGTAGTATGGGGCAGGCTGGGGGCTATGGCTACACCTTC.

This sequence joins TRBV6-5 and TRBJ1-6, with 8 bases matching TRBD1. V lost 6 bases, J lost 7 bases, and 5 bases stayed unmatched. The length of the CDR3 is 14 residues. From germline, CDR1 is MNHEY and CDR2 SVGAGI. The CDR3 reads CASSQTGENSPLHF. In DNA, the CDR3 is TGTGCCAGCAGCCAGACAGGGGAGAATTCACCCCTCCACTTT.